This TCR beta chain was identified in a study of T cell responses to AZD1222 COVID-19 vaccine. This clone came up a few times. Its antigen is not identified. Sequencing was performed with immunoSEQ multiplex PCR; in TCRdb, only in-frame clones are kept and a portion is missing. The sample contains 140,000 to 150,000 clones, around 89% of which appear only once. Overall study findings and caveats: Spike-wide vaccine-associated CD4 TCRs dominated at 160-218 and 743-854.

This receptor was identified in an adult in good health. This specimen consisted of peripheral blood, obtained on day 0 of AZD1222 vaccination.

CDR3 sequence: CASSLPARVAYGYTF. CDR3 DNA: TGTGCCAGCAGCTTACCGGCCAGGGTGGCTTATGGCTACACCTTC. The rearrangement links TRBV7-2 to TRBJ1-2; possibly TRBD1 for D (5 bases). The V gene's germline CDR1 is SGHTA and CDR2 FQGNSA. Trimming took 2 bases from V and 5 from J, leaving 15 bases between them. The CDR3 is made up of 15 amino acids.